The clone carrying this T cell receptor beta chain was counted ten times or more. Its matching antigen is unknown. This entry belongs to a study of CD8 T cells in ankylosing spondylitis. Overall study results and limits: Reactive arthritis synovial fluid and blood previously showed some of these motif variants. Disease-linked clones reportedly concentrated significantly in matched ankylosing spondylitis synovial fluid.

TCR beta libraries were made by quantitative 5'-RACE with molecular barcodes. MiXCR, applied by TCRdb to the 5' RACE reads, yields one record per CDR3 protein. The sample has around 330,000 distinct CDR3 sequences; roughly 10% are singletons. The sequenced sample was blood, either unsorted or a sorted T cell fraction (not recorded which). This receptor was obtained from a female donor with ankylosing spondylitis or in good health (not recorded which).

The CDR3 DNA reads TGCGCCAGCAGCTGGGGACAAATGAACACTGAAGCTTTCTTT. Its translation is CASSWGQMNTEAFF. The chain recombines TRBV5-1 with TRBJ1-1, with TRBD1 as a possible D gene (6 bases). CDR3 length: 14 residues. V lost 3 bases, J lost 0 bases, and 9 bases lay in between. The V gene's germline CDR1 is SGHRS and CDR2 YFSETQ.